A selection of T cell receptor beta chains follows, all from one sample in a study of cytomegalovirus exposure and HLA in healthy donors. The data were produced by immunoSEQ multiplex PCR, yet TCRdb's version contains in-frame clones alone and is incomplete. Among fewer than 200,000 clones listed, over 70% were seen once. Sequencing input: PBMCs. The receptors shown here come from a man between 18 and 35 years old in good health and CMV-seropositive. CDR3s include the opening cysteine and the closing phenylalanine or tryptophan. The order of the fields is V gene, clone size, CDR3 length, D gene, J gene, CDR3 protein, CDR3 DNA. A D gene is named only where the DNA matches it firmly. Size values are once, few and many counts, or a class for expanded clones, and some rows have none.

TRBV29-1	.	13	TRBD1	TRBJ2-7	CSATGTGIYEQYF	TGCAGCGCCACCGGGACAGGGATCTACGAGCAGTACTTC
TRBV19	once	15	TRBD1	TRBJ2-5	CASGTGGALKETQYF	TGTGCCAGCGGCACAGGGGGCGCATTAAAAGAGACCCAGTACTTC
TRBV9	.	15	TRBD1	TRBJ1-2	CASSLGTGPNYGYTF	TGTGCCAGCAGCCTCGGGACAGGGCCAAACTATGGCTATACCTTC
TRBV2	.	18	TRBD2	TRBJ2-2	CASGMRLAGVLGAGELFF	TGTGCCAGCGGGATGAGACTAGCGGGAGTCCTTGGGGCCGGGGAGCTGTTTTTT
TRBV27	once	16	TRBD2	TRBJ2-1	CASSLAPGLVGNEQFF	TGTGCCAGCAGTTTAGCTCCGGGACTAGTTGGCAATGAGCAGTTCTTC
TRBV29-1	.	12	.	TRBJ1-2	CSVARRDYGYTF	TGCAGCGTTGCCAGGCGGGACTATGGCTACACCTTC
TRBV2	.	12	TRBD1	TRBJ1-6	CASRTGVSPLHF	TGTGCCAGCAGAACAGGGGTCTCACCCCTCCACTTT
TRBV7-7	.	17	TRBD1	TRBJ2-5	CASSSIGTGGGAETQYF	TGTGCCAGCAGCTCAATAGGGACAGGAGGAGGAGCGGAGACCCAGTACTTC
TRBV7-2	few	17	TRBD1	TRBJ1-1	CASSLGQGSLMNTEAFF	TGTGCCAGCAGCTTAGGACAGGGGTCTCTCATGAACACTGAAGCTTTCTTT
TRBV5-1	.	14	TRBD1	TRBJ2-7	CASSLGDSFYEQYF	TGCGCCAGCAGCTTGGGGGACAGCTTCTACGAGCAGTACTTC
TRBV5-6	.	17	.	TRBJ2-5	CASSLSNVGAIQETQYF	TGTGCCAGCAGCTTGTCCAATGTCGGAGCGATTCAAGAGACCCAGTACTTC
TRBV9	.	15	.	TRBJ2-1	CASSVQAQTYNEQFF	TGTGCCAGCAGCGTACAAGCGCAAACCTACAATGAGCAGTTCTTC
TRBV5-5	few	14	TRBD1	TRBJ2-5	CASSRGQRQETQYF	TGTGCCAGCAGCCGGGGACAGCGCCAAGAGACCCAGTACTTC
TRBV30	.	11	.	TRBJ1-1	CAWSMNTEAFF	TGTGCCTGGAGCATGAACACTGAAGCTTTCTTT
TRBV27	.	15	TRBD1	TRBJ1-4	CARKRGFGQEEKLFF	TGTGCCAGAAAAAGGGGTTTCGGACAGGAGGAAAAACTGTTTTTT
TRBV5-1	.	19	.	TRBJ2-3	CASSLLVRVKSTDTDTQYF	TGCGCCAGCAGCTTGTTGGTCAGGGTTAAGTCCACGGACACAGATACGCAGTATTTT
TRBV7-3	.	17	.	TRBJ2-3	CASSLNPGGAATDTQYF	TGTGCCAGCAGCTTAAACCCCGGCGGGGCGGCGACAGATACGCAGTATTTT
TRBV5-4	.	15	TRBD1	TRBJ1-6	CASSWGQGDNSPLHF	TGTGCCAGCAGCTGGGGACAGGGGGATAATTCACCCCTCCACTTT
TRBV6-1	once	15	TRBD1	TRBJ1-4	CASSEARGLYEKLFF	TGTGCCAGCAGTGAAGCCAGGGGGCTTTATGAAAAACTGTTTTTT
TRBV5-4	few	16	TRBD2	TRBJ2-1	CASSQISGRAYNEQFF	TGTGCCAGCAGCCAGATAAGCGGGAGGGCCTACAATGAGCAGTTCTTC
TRBV5-5	few	14	TRBD1	TRBJ1-1	CASSWTGSNTEAFF	TGTGCCAGCAGCTGGACAGGGTCCAACACTGAAGCTTTCTTT
TRBV19	.	15	TRBD1	TRBJ1-2	CASSGTGSGIYGYTF	TGTGCCAGTAGTGGGACAGGTTCGGGCATATATGGCTACACCTTC
TRBV12-5	.	13	.	TRBJ1-5	CASGLERAQPQHF	TGTGCTAGTGGTTTGGAGAGGGCTCAGCCCCAGCATTTT
TRBV18	.	15	TRBD2	TRBJ2-7	CASSPELAGAYEQYF	TGTGCCAGCTCACCAGAGCTAGCGGGGGCCTACGAGCAGTACTTC
TRBV4-2	once	13	.	TRBJ2-1	CASSQEIETEQFF	TGTGCCAGCAGCCAAGAGATTGAGACAGAGCAGTTCTTC
TRBV27	.	14	.	TRBJ1-1	CASSWGGQITEAFF	TGTGCCAGCAGTTGGGGCGGACAGATCACTGAAGCTTTCTTT
TRBV7-3	.	17	TRBD1	TRBJ2-2	CASSSTKGQGRTGELFF	TGTGCCAGCAGCTCCACCAAGGGACAGGGTCGGACCGGGGAGCTGTTTTTT
TRBV5-1	.	15	TRBD1	TRBJ1-2	CASSGQGEGVYGYTF	TGCGCCAGCAGCGGACAGGGGGAAGGGGTCTATGGCTACACCTTC
TRBV7-6	.	15	TRBD1	TRBJ1-1	CASSQTGLLNTEAFF	TGTGCCAGCAGCCAGACAGGGTTATTGAACACTGAAGCTTTCTTT
TRBV2	.	19	TRBD1	TRBJ1-5	CASSEERSGQGAISQPQHF	TGTGCCAGCAGTGAAGAACGCTCGGGGCAGGGGGCAATAAGTCAGCCCCAGCATTTT
TRBV30	.	15	TRBD2	TRBJ2-7	CAWSRTSGHLNEQYF	TGTGCCTGGAGTCGGACTAGCGGCCATCTCAACGAGCAGTACTTC
TRBV29-1	.	13	TRBD1	TRBJ1-1	CSVEDYGTGEAFF	TGCAGCGTTGAAGACTATGGGACAGGGGAAGCTTTCTTT
TRBV14	.	15	.	TRBJ2-7	CASSQRATVSYEQYF	TGTGCCAGCAGCCAACGCGCGACTGTCTCCTACGAGCAGTACTTC
TRBV11-2	few	16	TRBD1	TRBJ1-1	CASSPNRGGMNTEAFF	TGTGCCAGCAGCCCCAACAGGGGGGGGATGAACACTGAAGCTTTCTTT
TRBV19	.	13	.	TRBJ1-1	CASSLDTDGEAFF	TGTGCCAGTAGTTTGGACACCGACGGTGAAGCTTTCTTT
TRBV13	.	15	TRBD1	TRBJ2-2	CASSSEDRASGELFF	TGTGCCAGCAGCTCTGAGGACAGGGCGTCCGGGGAGCTGTTTTTT
TRBV7-2	.	16	.	TRBJ2-7	CASSPEWAAFPYEQYF	TGTGCCAGCAGCCCAGAGTGGGCAGCCTTTCCCTACGAGCAGTACTTC
TRBV6-4	.	18	.	TRBJ1-5	CASSDSVGAGDSNQPQHF	TGTGCCAGCAGTGACTCGGTGGGGGCAGGCGATAGCAATCAGCCCCAGCATTTT
TRBV4-2	.	16	TRBD2	TRBJ2-5	CASSQGLLAGVETQYF	TGTGCCAGCAGCCAAGGTCTACTAGCGGGGGTTGAGACCCAGTACTTC
TRBV5-1	.	15	.	TRBJ1-3	CASSLGSSRGNTIYF	TGCGCCAGCAGCTTGGGGAGCTCTCGGGGAAACACCATATATTTT
TRBV9	.	12	.	TRBJ2-3	CASDRGTDTQYF	TGTGCCAGCGATAGGGGGACAGATACGCAGTATTTT
TRBV9	.	16	.	TRBJ1-2	CASSAPSGGAIYGYTF	TGTGCCAGCAGCGCCCCTTCGGGGGGGGCCATCTATGGCTACACCTTC
TRBV7-8	once	11	.	TRBJ2-7	CASSGTYEQYF	TGTGCCAGCAGCGGCACGTACGAGCAGTACTTC
TRBV6-1	.	15	.	TRBJ1-2	CASAREGSPNYGYTF	TGTGCCAGCGCCAGGGAGGGGAGTCCCAACTATGGCTACACCTTC
TRBV27	.	14	.	TRBJ2-7	CASRPMAGTYEQYF	TGTGCCAGCAGACCCATGGCGGGCACCTACGAGCAGTACTTC
TRBV29-1	.	14	.	TRBJ2-3	CSVRRGTSTDTQYF	TGCAGCGTAAGACGGGGGACTAGCACAGATACGCAGTATTTT
TRBV30	.	11	.	TRBJ1-4	CAWSRGGRLFF	TGTGCCTGGAGTCGGGGCGGGAGACTGTTTTTT
TRBV11-2	.	13	.	TRBJ2-7	CASSLGGSYEQYF	TGTGCCAGCAGCTTAGGTGGTAGCTACGAGCAGTACTTC
TRBV30	.	16	TRBD1	TRBJ1-6	CAWSDPRQGRSSPLHF	TGTGCCTGGAGTGACCCTAGACAGGGGCGGAGTTCACCCCTCCACTTT